This TCR beta chain was identified during a study of blood T cell repertoires in COVID-19. On the study more broadly: Italy, Spain and the United States were the sources of the convalescent and acute COVID-19 samples. PBMCs, B-cell-depleted T cells, or T cells were the source of the cDNA or gDNA that made up the material.

Clones were sequenced by immunoSEQ multiplex PCR, and TCRdb holds only the in-frame ones, with some missing. Found here are 200,000 to 250,000 clones, about 90% of them singletons; the top ten hold roughly a tenth. This clone was recorded once. The study counted Cohort 3 donors as recovered given two negative PCRs, clearance, or symptom resolution. Source material: PBMCs or T cells enriched from blood (not recorded which). This receptor was identified in a young man who had recovered from COVID-19.

This CDR3 is CASSHSGDQPQHF. The CDR3 nucleotides read TGTGCCAGCAGCCATTCCGGGGATCAGCCCCAGCATTTT. This rearrangement joins TRBV3-1 (or the pseudogene TRBV3-2) to TRBJ1-5; D remains ambiguous. Per the germline V gene, CDR1 is LGHDT and CDR2 is YNNKEL (reference sequence). V was shortened by 3 bases and J by 5 bases, with 8 bases between the two germline ends. This CDR3 is 13 amino acids long.